This T cell receptor beta chain was documented in a study of blood T cell repertoires in COVID-19. The overall study: Acute-phase and convalescent COVID-19 samples originated in the United States, Italy and Spain.

V was cut by 1 base and J by 8 bases, with 5 bases left in between. Germline V gene lookup returns CDR1 SGHTA and CDR2 FQGNSA. CDR3 length: 12 amino acids. In the original processing: Amplifying reference gene primers gave estimates of nucleated cell counts. The data were produced by immunoSEQ multiplex PCR, yet TCRdb's version contains in-frame clones alone and is incomplete. Clone size and V and J calls were adopted from that table, with D and trimming inferred from the DNA. The sample lists tens of thousands of clones, 60% to 85% occurring once. This clone was counted between two and nine times. The source of this sequence is a human donor in a cohort sampled during active COVID-19. The chain employs TRBV7-2 and TRBJ2-2; D remains unclear. Material for sequencing was peripheral blood. The CDR3 bases are TGTGCCAGCAGCTTAGAGCTGGGGGAGCTGTTTTTT. Its protein is CASSLELGELFF.